Each of the 17 T cell receptor beta chains below was sequenced from the same sample in a study of CD8 T cells in ankylosing spondylitis. Overall study results and limits: What seemed typical of ankylosing spondylitis blood was a TCR beta motif built from several highly homologous variants.

Their recognized antigens are unknown. A single record per CDR3 protein comes from TCRdb applying MiXCR to the 5' RACE reads. The sample lists about 390,000 distinct CDR3 sequences, 20% to 25% occurring once. Source material: blood, either unsorted or a sorted T cell fraction (not recorded which). The receptors shown here come from a male donor with ankylosing spondylitis.

The gene calls are TRBV12-3 or TRBV12-4 and TRBJ1-3; D unresolved. The V gene lost 7 bases and the J gene lost 0 bases, with 10 bases spanning the gap. This CDR3 contains 14 residues. The CDR3 protein is CASTLLVSGNTIYF. Written as DNA, the CDR3 is TGTGCCAGCACCCTCTTAGTCTCTGGAAACACCATATATTTT.

This chain connects TRBV18 to TRBJ1-1, with 8 bases fitting TRBD1. V lost 6 bases and J lost 1; bases outside the gene matches: 4. This CDR3 region has 14 residues. Per germline, CDR1 KGHSH and CDR2 LQKENI. The CDR3 coding sequence is TGTGCCAGCTCCGGACAGGGCTGGAACACTGAAGCTTTCTTT. It translates to CASSGQGWNTEAFF.

The V gene is TRBV7-8, the J gene TRBJ2-7, with D possibly TRBD1 on 6 matching bases. Trimming removed 6 bases at V and 2 bases at J, with 14 bases between. The CDR3 is 14 amino acids. The germline gives CDR1 SGHVS, CDR2 FQNEAQ. CDR3 protein: CASSQNRDTYEQYF. In DNA form, the CDR3 reads TGTGCCAGCAGTCAAAACAGGGATACCTACGAGCAGTACTTC.

This clonotype was counted only a few times. This sequence joins TRBV29-1 and TRBJ1-2; TRBD1 matches at 7 bases. Germline trimming cut 7 bases from V and 7 bases from J; bases unmatched to any gene: 21. The CDR3 sequence is 16 residues long. The germline CDR1 and CDR2 sequences are SQVTM and ANQGSEA. CDR3 nucleotide sequence: TGCAGCGCGGGGGGGGGTCGTGACAGGGTCGTCTCTGGCTACACCTTC. It specifies CSAGGGRDRVVSGYTF.

The sample holds many counts of this clonotype. The genes are TRBV7-2 and TRBJ2-1; TRBD2 might be the D (5 bases). Germline assignment: CDR1 SGHTA and CDR2 FQGNSA. The length of the CDR3 is 14 residues. V was shortened by 1 base and J by 15 bases, with 19 bases between the two germline ends. The DNA for the CDR3 is TGTGCCAGCAGCTTAGAGATAGGACTTTCTTGGTTGTTCTTC. Translated: CASSLEIGLSWLFF.

This clonotype showed up just a few times. The chain has TRBV5-3 and TRBJ2-1; 9 bases fit TRBD2. TRBV5-3 qualifies as an ORF whose function is uncertain. V gave up 6 bases and J gave up 5 bases; unmatched junction bases: 9. CDR3 length: 15 amino acids. The CDR3 spells CARKRQLAGNNEQFF. CDR3 DNA: TGTGCCAGAAAGAGACAACTAGCGGGCAACAATGAGCAGTTCTTC.

The gene calls are TRBV13 and TRBJ2-5; D call uncertain. Trimming cost V 8 bases and J 0 bases, with 16 bases left between them. This CDR3 is 15 amino acids long. Looked up from germline, CDR1 is PRHDT and CDR2 is FYEKMQ (reference sequence). The CDR3 DNA is TGTGCCAGCTCCCCTAAGAGGATACACCAAGAGACCCAGTACTTC. Protein sequence: CASSPKRIHQETQYF.

The chain carries TRBV5-1 and TRBJ1-1; D is unclear. Germline-derived CDR1 and CDR2 are SGHRS and YFSETQ. V lost 3 bases, J lost 0 bases, and 6 bases lay in between. CDR3 length: 13 residues. CDR3 DNA: TGCGCCAGCAGCTATACAATGAACACTGAAGCTTTCTTT. This translates into CASSYTMNTEAFF.

In this sample, this clonotype turned up a few times. The V gene is TRBV5-1, the J gene TRBJ2-3; the D is unclear. Germline lookup yields CDR1 SGHRS and CDR2 YFSETQ. V was clipped by 3 bases and J by 2 bases, with 13 bases between them. The CDR3 has 15 amino acids. CDR3 in amino acids: CASSSRRDITDTQYF. Here the CDR3 DNA reads TGCGCCAGCAGCTCCCGGCGAGATATCACAGATACGCAGTATTTT. The whole variable domain, remainder taken from reference TRBV5-1 and TRBJ2-3, is KAGVTQTPRYLIKTRGQQVTLSCSPISGHRSVSWYQQTPGQGLQFLFEYFSETQRNKGNFPGRFSGRQFSNSRSEMNVSTLELGDSALYLCASSSRRDITDTQYFGPGTRLTVL.

The chain recombines TRBV6-6 with TRBJ2-5, with D unresolved. Deletions cut 2 bases from V and 4 bases from J, with 8 bases between. Per the germline V gene, CDR1 is MNHNY and CDR2 is SVGAGI (reference sequence). CDR3 size: 13 residues. The CDR3 reads CASSYPARETQYF. DNA for the CDR3: TGTGCCAGCAGTTACCCAGCACGAGAGACCCAGTACTTC.

The chain has TRBV7-2 and TRBJ2-2; TRBD2 matches at 10 bases. The junction had 0 bases not matched to a gene; V was cut back by 0 bases and J by 5 bases. Germline V gene lookup returns CDR1 SGHTA and CDR2 FQGNSA. The CDR3 is made up of 15 amino acids. DNA for the CDR3: TGTGCCAGCAGCTTAGCTAGCGGGAGGACCGGGGAGCTGTTTTTT. The encoded protein is CASSLASGRTGELFF.

This clonotype showed up just a few times. This chain links TRBV7-2 with TRBJ2-2, with TRBD2 as a possible D gene (6 bases). CDR1 and CDR2 from the germline V gene are SGHTA and FQGNSA. The germline V and J ends were trimmed by 1 base and 4 bases, with 13 bases remaining between them. CDR3 length: 16 amino acids. The CDR3, as DNA: TGTGCCAGCAGCTTAGTTGGCGGGGCTTCCACCGGGGAGCTGTTTTTT. It encodes CASSLVGGASTGELFF.

Notes on this clonotype: One end of the junction fails to match germline, which may point to a read error. This chain links TRBV7-7 with TRBJ2-1, with 8 bases lining up with TRBD1. The CDR3 covers 14 residues. Germline assignment: CDR1 SSHAT and CDR2 FNYEAQ (reference sequence). This CDR3 reads CASSLGQGADEQFF. The CDR3 nucleotides are TGTGCTAGCAGCTTAGGTCAGGGGGCGGATGAGCAGTTCTTC.

The rearrangement joins TRBV19 to TRBJ2-3; no firm D call. The V gene lost 2 bases and the J gene lost 4 bases, with 10 bases spanning the gap. There are 14 residues in the CDR3. CDR1 is LNHDA, CDR2 SQIVND, per germline (reference sequence). The CDR3 sequence: CASSIWSGADTQYF. The CDR3 DNA reads as TGTGCCAGTAGTATATGGAGTGGGGCAGATACGCAGTATTTT.

This clonotype has just a few counts. V usage is TRBV25-1 and J usage is TRBJ1-6; TRBD1 is a possible D gene (5 bases). The germline V and J ends were trimmed by 4 bases and 1 base, with 17 bases remaining between them. Per the germline V gene, CDR1 is MGHDK and CDR2 is SYGVNS. The CDR3 sequence is 18 residues long. CDR3 sequence (DNA): TGTGCCAGCAGTGCGTCTCAGGGTTCCAGGTCCTATAATTCACCCCTCCACTTT. This encodes CASSASQGSRSYNSPLHF.

V and J are TRBV20-1 and TRBJ2-1; a possible D gene is TRBD1 (5 bases). V was pared by 1 base and J by 6 bases, with 10 bases between. Germline V CDR1 and CDR2: DFQATT, SNEGSKA (reference sequence). The CDR3 length is 13 residues. The CDR3: CSARAPGFNEQFF. CDR3 bases: TGCAGTGCTAGAGCGCCAGGGTTCAATGAGCAGTTCTTC.

A few counts support this clonotype. V is TRBV10-3 and J is TRBJ1-2; D call uncertain. Germline V gene sequence: CDR1 ENHRY, CDR2 SYGVKD. Trimming removed 10 bases from V and 0 bases from J, with 12 bases in between. This CDR3 region has 13 residues. The CDR3 loop is CATGVPANYGYTF. DNA for the CDR3: TGTGCCACCGGCGTGCCAGCTAACTATGGCTACACCTTC.